A single sample gave rise to the 26 T cell receptor beta chains below, sequenced in a study of blood T cell repertoires in COVID-19. The data were produced by immunoSEQ multiplex PCR, yet TCRdb's version contains in-frame clones alone and is incomplete. Among 450,000 or so clones listed, approximately 92% were seen once. The specimen sequenced was peripheral blood. The receptor set was obtained from a man between 18 and 35 years old with COVID-19, enrolled during active disease.

Details on this clone: The junction departs from germline at one end; a sequencing error may be responsible. CDR3: CSVEGQGYGYTF. CDR3 sequence (DNA): TGCAGCGTTGAAGGCCAGGGGTATGGGTACACCTTC. This chain connects TRBV29-1 to TRBJ1-2; TRBD1 might be the D (6 bases). The CDR3 runs 12 residues. From germline, CDR1 is SQVTM and CDR2 ANQGSEA.

The chain links TRBV3-1 (or the pseudogene TRBV3-2) to TRBJ1-1; D is ambiguous. CDR1 is LGHDT, CDR2 YNNKEL, per germline (reference sequence). CDR3 length: 16 residues. V gave up 4 bases and J gave up 0 bases, with 15 bases separating them. CDR3 amino acids: CASSLLRPDVNTEAFF. In DNA form, the CDR3 reads TGTGCCAGCAGCCTCTTGAGGCCGGATGTGAACACTGAAGCTTTCTTT.

The chain employs TRBV5-5 and TRBJ2-7, with 11 bases that match TRBD2. CDR1 and CDR2 (germline): SGHKS, YYEKEE (reference sequence). Losses at the gene ends were 4 bases for V and 3 bases for J; bases not matched to a gene: 9. CDR3 size: 16 residues. Here the CDR3 reads CASSLPRLAGNYEQYF. CDR3 bases: TGTGCCAGCAGCCTGCCCCGACTAGCGGGGAACTACGAGCAGTACTTC.

In DNA, the CDR3 is TGTGCCAGCAGCCAAGATCTCCGGGACTCGTACACAGATACGCAGTATTTT. Translation gives CASSQDLRDSYTDTQYF. The chain recombines TRBV14 with TRBJ2-3, with TRBD2 as a possible D gene (6 bases). Germline CDR1 and CDR2: SGHDN and FVKESK. The CDR3 spans 17 residues. V was shortened by 0 bases and J by 2 bases, with 15 bases between the two germline ends. Full variable domain (missing parts from reference TRBV14 and TRBJ2-3): EAGVTQFPSHSVIEKGQTVTLRCDPISGHDNLYWYRRVMGKEIKFLLHFVKESKQDESGMPNNRFLAERTGGTYSTLKVQPAELEDSGVYFCASSQDLRDSYTDTQYFGPGTRLTVL.

The gene calls are TRBV20-1 and TRBJ2-1, with D uncertain. Trimming shortened V by 4 bases and J by 4 bases, and 5 bases separated the two germline ends. CDR1 and CDR2 (germline): DFQATT, SNEGSKA (reference sequence). The CDR3 is 11 residues long. In DNA, the CDR3 is TGCAGTGCTACCCTATACAATGAGCAGTTCTTC. Translating it yields CSATLYNEQFF.

The genes are TRBV11-2 and TRBJ2-7, with 8 bases that match TRBD1. The CDR3 totals 15 residues. The germline V gene has CDR1 SGHAT and CDR2 FQNNGV. After removal of 3 bases from V and 2 bases from J, the junction contained 6 bases not matched to a gene. CDR3 sequence reads: CASSLTGTGTYEQYF. CDR3 bases: TGTGCCAGCAGCTTGACCGGGACAGGAACCTACGAGCAGTACTTC.

The V call is TRBV3-1 (or the pseudogene TRBV3-2), the J call TRBJ2-3, with TRBD2 matching over 10 bases. This CDR3 has 15 residues. With V trimmed by 4 bases and J by 3 bases, 4 bases remained unmatched. CDR1 and CDR2 (germline): LGHDT, YNNKEL (reference sequence). The CDR3 reads CASSLAGGITDTQYF. As DNA, the CDR3 is TGTGCCAGCAGCCTAGCGGGAGGTATAACAGATACGCAGTATTTT.

V and J are TRBV18 and TRBJ1-4; 7 bases fit TRBD1. Trimming took 3 bases from V and 4 from J; bases not matched to a gene: 8. Germline CDR1 and CDR2: KGHSH and LQKENI. The CDR3 is 16 residues long. The CDR3 loop reads CASSPQGQQLNEKLFF. As DNA, the CDR3 is TGTGCCAGCTCACCGCAGGGACAGCAACTTAATGAAAAACTGTTTTTT.

The rearrangement links TRBV9 to TRBJ1-6, with 11 positions matching TRBD1. From germline, CDR1 is SGDLS and CDR2 YYNGEE. This CDR3 is built from 17 residues. J lost 7 bases, V lost 3 bases, and 9 bases had no gene match. The CDR3 DNA is TGTGCCAGCAGCGCCTCTCCGGGACAGGGGGAAAATTCACCCCTCCACTTT. Amino acids: CASSASPGQGENSPLHF.

The chain combines TRBV5-4 with TRBJ2-6, with TRBD2 identical over 11 bases. This CDR3 is 18 amino acids long. Trimming removed 4 bases from V and 0 bases from J; junction bases left unmatched: 6. The germline V gene encodes CDR1 SGHNT and CDR2 YYREEE (reference sequence). The CDR3 DNA is TGTGCCAGCAGCCCCTGGACTAGCGGGTTCTCTGGGGCCAACGTCCTGACTTTC. Translation: CASSPWTSGFSGANVLTF. The full variable domain, rest sourced from reference TRBV5-4 and TRBJ2-6, is ETGVTQSPTHLIKTRGQQVTLRCSSQSGHNTVSWYQQALGQGPQFIFQYYREEENGRGNFPPRFSGLQFPNYSSELNVNALELDDSALYLCASSPWTSGFSGANVLTFGAGSRLTVL.

V and J are TRBV6-5 and TRBJ2-1; weak D call: TRBD1 (6 bases). The V and J ends lost 5 bases and 7 bases respectively, with 15 bases between them. The CDR3 length is 14 residues. Germline CDR1 MNHEY, CDR2 SVGAGI. The CDR3 loop reads CASSRYRDRNEQFF. CDR3 in DNA: TGTGCCAGCAGTCGGTATCGCGACAGGAATGAGCAGTTCTTC.

This chain connects TRBV6-5 to TRBJ2-5, with 8 bases lining up with TRBD1. V lost 3 bases, J lost 4 bases, and 7 bases stayed unmatched. Germline-derived CDR1 and CDR2 are MNHEY and SVGAGI. This CDR3 region has 15 residues. The CDR3 sequence is CASSYHPTGVETQYF. As DNA, the CDR3 is TGTGCCAGCAGTTATCATCCGACAGGGGTAGAGACCCAGTACTTC.

The chain couples TRBV3-1 (or the pseudogene TRBV3-2) to TRBJ2-7, with D hard to call. The germline V gene encodes CDR1 LGHDT and CDR2 YNNKEL (reference sequence). V was pared by 0 bases and J by 6 bases, with 9 bases between. This CDR3 is 13 amino acids long. The chain's CDR3 is CASSQEERGEQYF. The CDR3 DNA sequence: TGTGCCAGCAGCCAAGAAGAACGAGGCGAGCAGTACTTC.

The chain employs TRBV19 and TRBJ1-3; weak D call: TRBD1 (5 bases). The CDR3 has 16 residues. Between the trimmed V and J ends, which lost 1 base and 2 bases, there was a span of 12 bases. Germline V lookup: CDR1 LNHDA, CDR2 SQIVND (reference sequence). For the CDR3, the DNA is TGTGCCAGTAGTATAGGGGAGGGGTCCACTGGAAACACCATATATTTT. The encoded protein is CASSIGEGSTGNTIYF. Based on the CDR3 plus reference TRBV19 and TRBJ1-3, the full variable domain is DGGITQSPKYLFRKEGQNVTLSCEQNLNHDAMYWYRQDPGQGLRLIYYSQIVNDFQKGDIAEGYSVSREKKESFPLTVTSAQKNPTAFYLCASSIGEGSTGNTIYFGEGSWLTVV.

The V gene is TRBV7-9, the J gene TRBJ1-1, with 7 nucleotides matching TRBD1. The germline V gene has CDR1 SEHNR and CDR2 FQNEAQ (reference sequence). CDR3 length equals 14 residues. With V trimmed by 2 bases and J by 2 bases, 2 bases remained unmatched. The CDR3 spells CASSLRDRNTEAFF. In DNA, the CDR3 is TGTGCCAGCAGCTTAAGGGACAGAAACACTGAAGCTTTCTTT.

The CDR3 DNA reads as TGCAGTGCTAGAGGAGGGGAAAAACTGTTTTTT. It is translated as CSARGGEKLFF. The gene calls are TRBV20-1 and TRBJ1-4, with D hard to call. Germline V gene sequence: CDR1 DFQATT, CDR2 SNEGSKA (reference sequence). The CDR3 has 11 amino acids. Trimming took off 1 base at V and 8 bases at J, with 5 bases between the two ends.

V usage is TRBV3-1 (or the pseudogene TRBV3-2) and J usage is TRBJ1-2; TRBD1 is a possible D gene (6 bases). The germline V gene has CDR1 LGHDT and CDR2 YNNKEL (reference sequence). Trimming left V 3 bases short and J 8 bases short, with 13 bases between. The CDR3 runs to 13 residues. CDR3 in amino acids: CASSHLGARGYTF. CDR3 DNA: TGTGCCAGCAGCCATCTGGGGGCCAGAGGCTACACCTTC.

This rearrangement joins TRBV19 to TRBJ2-1; D remains unclear. Germline loops: CDR1 LNHDA, CDR2 SQIVND (reference sequence). Trimming took 8 bases from V and 0 from J, leaving 14 bases between them. The CDR3 runs to 15 residues. CDR3 protein: CASRVGTRSYNEQFF. The CDR3, as DNA: TGTGCCAGTCGCGTGGGCACCCGCTCCTACAATGAGCAGTTCTTC.

This clone has just one count. The V gene is TRBV24-1, the J gene TRBJ2-3; possibly TRBD2 for D (5 bases). This CDR3 contains 14 residues. The V and J ends lost 0 bases and 5 bases respectively, with 8 bases between them. Germline V gene sequence: CDR1 KGHDR, CDR2 SFDVKD. CDR3 coding DNA: TGTGCCACCAGTGATTTGCGGGCGGGAGATACGCAGTATTTT. This gives the protein CATSDLRAGDTQYF.

J is TRBJ2-7 and V is TRBV7-9; D unclear. From germline, CDR1 is SEHNR and CDR2 FQNEAQ (reference sequence). Trimming took off 5 bases at V and 7 bases at J, with 18 bases between the two ends. CDR3 size: 14 residues. The CDR3 loop reads CASSTTTVPLEQYF. DNA for the CDR3: TGTGCCAGCAGCACGACGACTGTTCCTTTGGAGCAGTACTTC.

This clone has only one observation. This chain joins TRBV24-1 and TRBJ2-2, with unresolved D. CDR3 size: 11 residues. Germline V gene data show CDR1 as KGHDR and CDR2 as SFDVKD. V was pared by 9 bases and J by 4 bases, with 5 bases between. CDR3 region: CATGATGELFF. CDR3 coding DNA: TGTGCCACCGGAGCCACCGGGGAGCTGTTTTTT.

The V gene is TRBV6-5, the J gene TRBJ1-3; TRBD1 might be the D (5 bases). This CDR3 spans 15 amino acids. Trimming pared 6 bases from V and 0 bases from J, leaving 12 bases between. Germline CDR1 reads MNHEY; CDR2 reads SVGAGI. CDR3 amino acids: CASSSSTGSGNTIYF. CDR3 bases: TGTGCCAGCAGCTCTTCTACAGGCTCTGGAAACACCATATATTTT.

The chain couples TRBV7-2 to TRBJ2-2; 8 positions match TRBD2. The J segment lost 5 bases and the V segment lost 4 bases, leaving 6 bases of the junction unmatched. The germline CDR1 and CDR2 sequences are SGHTA and FQGNSA. There are 15 residues in the CDR3. CDR3 region: CASSSGLGTTGELFF. CDR3 nucleotide sequence: TGTGCCAGCAGCTCGGGACTAGGGACAACCGGGGAGCTGTTTTTT.

The chain links TRBV7-9 to TRBJ2-7; 8 bases align to TRBD1. The CDR3 sequence is 14 residues long. V lost 3 bases and J lost 2; bases outside the gene matches: 3. The germline V gene encodes CDR1 SEHNR and CDR2 FQNEAQ (reference sequence). The CDR3 DNA reads as TGTGCCAGCAGCTTGACAGGGGCAACCTACGAGCAGTACTTC. Translating gives CASSLTGATYEQYF.

The chain carries TRBV10-3 and TRBJ2-3; 9 positions agree with TRBD2. The CDR3 loop spans 13 amino acids. Germline V CDR1 and CDR2: ENHRY, SYGVKD. V lost 10 bases, J lost 3 bases, and 5 bases stayed unmatched. In DNA form, the CDR3 reads TGTGCCAGCTCGGCGGGGGGGACAGATACGCAGTATTTT. It codes for CASSAGGTDTQYF.

The V call is TRBV21-1, the J call TRBJ1-1; the table's D call TRBD1 went unverified against the DNA. TRBV21-1 is classified as a pseudogene. The CDR3 totals 16 residues. DNA of the CDR3: TGTGCCAGCAGCGAAAGGAGAGGGGGCCCTCCCACTGAAGCTTTCTTT. This translates into CASSERRGGPPTEAFF.